This TCR beta chain was identified during a study of OX40 agonist ivuxolimab in advanced cancers. Across the study: Across the patients, intravenous ivuxolimab was delivered every 2 weeks at 0.01 to 10 mg/kg.

Sequencing was performed with immunoSEQ multiplex PCR; in TCRdb, only in-frame clones are kept and a portion is missing. The table includes about 68,000 clones, about 83% detected once. The sequences come from CD4+ or CD8+ T cells sorted from blood, collected in a trial of the OX40 agonist ivuxolimab. The sequence was collected from an adult with an advanced solid tumor such as melanoma, head and neck, liver or kidney cancer.

As DNA, the CDR3 is TGTGCCAGCGAGCCCAGGGGAAGTATGGGCTACACCTTC. Its protein product is CASEPRGSMGYTF. The chain recombines TRBV6-6 with TRBJ1-2; D perhaps matches TRBD1 (6 bases). The V end lost 8 bases, the J end lost 8 bases, and 18 bases lay between the germline ends. CDR1 is MNHNY, CDR2 SVGAGI, per germline (reference sequence). The CDR3 extends over 13 amino acids.